This T cell receptor beta chain is from a study of immune cell composition in non-small cell lung cancer. About the study: Histologic subtype was mainly adenocarcinoma or squamous cell carcinoma. The study's findings and limits: Tumour-reactive clones were not shown to match dominant in vivo tumour clones. Squamous carcinomas (approximately 80%) more often had tumour-associated clones >0.5% than adenocarcinomas (33%). Smoking pack-years did not significantly correlate with tumour TCR-beta clonality.

Germline-derived CDR1 and CDR2 are SGHVS and FQNEAQ. CDR3 length: 15 amino acids. V was pared by 5 bases and J by 1 base, with 14 bases between. TCRdb's table, derived via immunoSEQ multiplex PCR, lists solely in-frame clones and lacks some. The sample yields around 9,000 clones, roughly 77% seen once. Normal lung was sampled as far from the tumour as possible, at least 3 cm. On this clone: The antigen is unknown.

V gene TRBV7-8 combines with J gene TRBJ1-1; D gene ambiguous. The receptor comes from a human donor with non-small cell lung cancer. The sample was non-adjacent lung tissue. The CDR3 bases are TGTGCCAGCAGCGTCGGGCCTTTTCCGAACACTGAAGCTTTCTTT. This encodes CASSVGPFPNTEAFF.